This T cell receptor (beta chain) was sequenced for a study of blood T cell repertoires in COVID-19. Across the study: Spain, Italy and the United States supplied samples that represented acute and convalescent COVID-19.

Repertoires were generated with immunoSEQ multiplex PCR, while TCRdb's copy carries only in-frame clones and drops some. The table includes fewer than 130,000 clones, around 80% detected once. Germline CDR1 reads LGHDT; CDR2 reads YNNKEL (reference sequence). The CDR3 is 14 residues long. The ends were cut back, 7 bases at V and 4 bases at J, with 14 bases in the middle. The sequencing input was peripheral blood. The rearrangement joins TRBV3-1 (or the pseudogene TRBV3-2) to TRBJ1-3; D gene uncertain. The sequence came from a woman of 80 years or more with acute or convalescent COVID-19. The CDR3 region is CASNFNREGNTIYF. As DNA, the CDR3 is TGTGCCAGCAACTTCAACCGGGAGGGAAACACCATATATTTT.